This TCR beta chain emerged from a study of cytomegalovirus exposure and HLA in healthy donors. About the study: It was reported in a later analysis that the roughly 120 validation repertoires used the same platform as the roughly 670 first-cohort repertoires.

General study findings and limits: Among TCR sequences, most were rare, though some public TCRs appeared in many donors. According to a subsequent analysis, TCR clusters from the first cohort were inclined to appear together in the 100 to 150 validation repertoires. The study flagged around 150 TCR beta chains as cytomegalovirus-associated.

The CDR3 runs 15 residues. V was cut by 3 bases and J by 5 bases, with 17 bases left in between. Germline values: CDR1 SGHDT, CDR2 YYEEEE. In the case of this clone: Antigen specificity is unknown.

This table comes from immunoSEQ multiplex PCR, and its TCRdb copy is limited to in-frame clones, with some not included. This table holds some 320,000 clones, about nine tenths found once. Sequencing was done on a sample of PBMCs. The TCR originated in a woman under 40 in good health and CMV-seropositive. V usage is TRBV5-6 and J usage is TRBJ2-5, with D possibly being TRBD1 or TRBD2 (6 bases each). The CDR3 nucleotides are TGTGCCAGCAGCTCAACAGGGAGGAGGCAGGAGACCCAGTACTTC. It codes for CASSSTGRRQETQYF.